This T cell receptor beta chain was obtained from a study of metastatic and nonmetastatic thyroid tumors. Study-wide background: Repertoires from blood and tumor or nodule tissue of malignant and benign thyroid patients were compared. Findings and caveats of the study: Compared with benign nodules, malignant thyroid tumors were reported to have significantly higher TCR beta diversity in both blood and tumor.

None of the patients had undergone any treatment ahead of thyroid surgery. The authors' processing: Variation in CDR3 across clinicopathological groups served as the basis for constructing a distant-metastasis classifier in papillary thyroid cancer. TCRdb re-processed the PCR reads through MiXCR. The authors' filters were not applied to this entry. The top ten hold 16% of the sample, which has around 30,000 clones, 10% to 12% seen once. This clone was picked up many times. Its antigen is undetermined. The germline gene is not matched at one end of the junction; a read error may be the cause. The same CDR3 is also encoded by other DNA sequences in this sample. The germline V gene has CDR1 SGDLS and CDR2 YYNGEE. The CDR3 runs to 14 residues.

The sequence was collected from a female donor with papillary thyroid cancer or a benign thyroid nodule (not recorded which). Some clones in this sample may be carry-over from other donors' samples. The specimen was blood. The chain joins TRBV9 to TRBJ1-2; D gene unclear. DNA for the CDR3: TGTGCTAGCAGCGTAACGGCAGAACAGTCTGGCTACACCTTC. Protein sequence: CASSVTAEQSGYTF.